Each of the 15 T cell receptor beta chains below was sequenced from the same sample in a study of Ad26.COV2.S vaccination and SARS-CoV-2 variants. Measured with immunoSEQ multiplex PCR; TCRdb has only the in-frame clones, and not every one. The profile shows roughly 420,000 clones, around 87% of them singletons. As to treatment: about 20 received Ad26.COV2.S at low or high dose, single or two shots; five or six received placebo; per-sample allocation not given. Repertoires come from day 63 after the first vaccine or placebo injection. Sample: peripheral blood, taken in a trial of Ad26.COV2.S vaccine versus placebo. The receptors here all came from a person aged 18-60 years who received the Ad26.COV2.S COVID-19 vaccine or a placebo.

This chain joins TRBV6-2 or TRBV6-3 and TRBJ2-1; perhaps TRBD2 as D (5 bases). CDR1 and CDR2 (germline): MNHEY, SVGEGT. The CDR3 is 13 amino acids. V shed 2 bases and J shed 5 bases, with 7 bases lying between them. The CDR3 sequence: CASSYRGNNEQFF. CDR3 in DNA: TGTGCCAGCAGTTACCGAGGGAACAATGAGCAGTTCTTC.

This sequence joins TRBV2 and TRBJ2-1, with 12 bases matching TRBD2. This CDR3 has 17 amino acids. J was trimmed by 4 bases and V by 4 bases; bases with no gene match: 8. Looked up from germline, CDR1 is SNHLY and CDR2 is FYNNEI. The CDR3 nucleotides read TGTGCCAGCAGTGGGGGACTAGCGGGCGATAATTACAATGAGCAGTTCTTC. It specifies CASSGGLAGDNYNEQFF.

The chain joins TRBV19 to TRBJ1-5; D is unclear. Germline CDR1 is LNHDA and CDR2 is SQIVND (reference sequence). The CDR3 covers 13 residues. Between the trimmed V and J ends, which lost 5 bases and 5 bases, there was a span of 10 bases. In nucleotides, the CDR3 is TGTGCCAGTAGTGTGTCACTAGATCAGCCCCAGCATTTT. Translating it yields CASSVSLDQPQHF.

This clone was seen a single time. The chain combines TRBV7-9 with TRBJ2-7; the match to TRBD2 covers 7 bases. Germline V gene data show CDR1 as SEHNR and CDR2 as FQNEAQ (reference sequence). The CDR3 has 19 residues. V shed 4 bases, J shed 2 bases, and the junction held 20 bases outside the gene matches. The CDR3 loop is CASSSYQAQGPSGAYEQYF. For the CDR3, the DNA is TGTGCCAGCAGCTCATACCAAGCACAAGGACCCAGCGGGGCCTACGAGCAGTACTTC.

V usage is TRBV6-6 and J usage is TRBJ2-2; a possible D gene is TRBD2 (5 bases). V dropped 0 bases and J dropped 7 bases, with 12 bases sitting between them. Looked up from germline, CDR1 is MNHNY and CDR2 is SVGAGI (reference sequence). This CDR3 comprises 15 residues. The CDR3 protein is CASSYSSLAGGELFF. The CDR3 nucleotides are TGTGCCAGCAGTTACTCGTCGCTAGCCGGCGGGGAGCTGTTTTTT.

Comments on this clone: The sample contains more than one DNA sequence encoding this CDR3. The chain carries TRBV27 and TRBJ2-7; TRBD1 matches 8 bases. V lost 2 bases and J lost 2; bases outside the gene matches: 2. This CDR3 region has 14 residues. Per germline, CDR1 MNHEY and CDR2 SMNVEV (reference sequence). CDR3 residues: CASSLGTGAYEQYF. CDR3 sequence (DNA): TGTGCCAGCAGTTTAGGGACAGGAGCCTACGAGCAGTACTTC.

The V and J genes are TRBV4-3 and TRBJ1-3; D remains ambiguous. Germline values: CDR1 LGHNA, CDR2 YSLEER. CDR3 size: 13 residues. V dropped 4 bases and J dropped 8 bases, with 12 bases sitting between them. The CDR3 region is CASSPGLLDTIYF. The CDR3 DNA reads TGCGCCAGCAGCCCCGGACTATTGGACACCATATATTTT.

This chain joins TRBV9 and TRBJ2-5, with 14 bases fitting TRBD2. V shed 4 bases and J 7 bases; nucleotides not matched to a gene: 9. There are 16 residues in the CDR3. Germline CDR1 reads SGDLS; CDR2 reads YYNGEE. For the CDR3, the DNA is TGTGCCAGCAGCAAGACTAGCGGGGGGGCTGGTGGGACCCAGTACTTC. Its protein is CASSKTSGGAGGTQYF. The full variable domain, rest sourced from reference TRBV9 and TRBJ2-5, is DSGVTQTPKHLITATGQRVTLRCSPRSGDLSVYWYQQSLDQGLQFLIQYYNGEERAKGNILERFSAQQFPDLHSELNLSSLELGDSALYFCASSKTSGGAGGTQYFGPGTRLLVL.

The chain is built from TRBV28 and TRBJ1-6, with 9 bases matching TRBD1. The J segment lost 4 bases and the V segment lost 4 bases, leaving 5 bases of the junction unmatched. The CDR3 has 16 amino acids. Germline CDR1 and CDR2: MDHEN and SYDVKM. This CDR3 reads CASSYRDRVYNSPLHF. In nucleotides, the CDR3 is TGTGCCAGCAGTTACCGGGACAGGGTGTATAATTCACCCCTCCACTTT.

The rearrangement joins TRBV7-9 to TRBJ2-4; D may be TRBD1 (6 bases). Germline CDR1 reads SEHNR; CDR2 reads FQNEAQ (reference sequence). Trimming shortened V by 8 bases and J by 5 bases, and 16 bases separated the two germline ends. CDR3 length equals 14 residues. As DNA, the CDR3 is TGTGCCAGCCTACGATGGGGGCGTGAAAACATTCAGTACTTC. Protein: CASLRWGRENIQYF.

The chain joins TRBV5-4 to TRBJ1-3; D is uncertain. CDR3 length equals 14 residues. Germline values: CDR1 SGHNT, CDR2 YYREEE (reference sequence). Trimming shortened V by 4 bases and J by 0 bases, and 8 bases separated the two germline ends. The CDR3 protein is CASSGEYSGNTIYF. CDR3 DNA: TGTGCCAGCAGCGGGGAGTACTCTGGAAACACCATATATTTT.

This chain connects TRBV6-2 or TRBV6-3 to TRBJ1-1; 7 bases align to TRBD1. With V trimmed by 2 bases and J by 0 bases, 15 bases remained unmatched. The CDR3 contains 19 residues. Germline CDR1 reads MNHEY; CDR2 reads SVGEGT. The chain's CDR3 is CASSYPTGQTTSMNTEAFF. DNA of the CDR3: TGTGCCAGCAGTTACCCAACGGGACAGACTACCAGTATGAACACTGAAGCTTTCTTT.

The V and J genes are TRBV19 and TRBJ1-4, with TRBD1 matching over 8 bases. The CDR3 runs 14 residues. Germline assignment: CDR1 LNHDA and CDR2 SQIVND (reference sequence). J gave up 4 bases and V 7 bases, and 5 bases lay outside the gene matches. For the CDR3, the DNA is TGTGCCAGTAAGGCGGGACAGGATAATGAAAAACTGTTTTTT. Translated, it gives CASKAGQDNEKLFF.

This chain links TRBV11-2 with TRBJ2-2; TRBD1 agrees at 10 bases. The CDR3 runs 14 residues. J gave up 7 bases and V 4 bases, and 3 bases lay outside the gene matches. Looked up from germline, CDR1 is SGHAT and CDR2 is FQNNGV. The CDR3 region has the DNA TGTGCCAGCAGCTCCGGGACAGGGGTCGGGGAGCTGTTTTTT. As protein: CASSSGTGVGELFF.

The chain combines TRBV16 with TRBJ1-4; D is ambiguous. With 4 bases removed from V and 7 bases from J, the gap between germline ends came to 4 bases. CDR3 length: 11 amino acids. Germline V gene sequence: CDR1 KGHSY, CDR2 FQNENV. CDR3 amino acids: CASSRSEKLFF. The CDR3 nucleotides are TGTGCCAGCAGCCGGAGTGAAAAACTGTTTTTT. The whole variable domain, remainder taken from reference TRBV16 and TRBJ1-4, is GEEVAQTPKHLVRGEGQKAKLYCAPIKGHSYVFWYQQVLKNEFKFLISFQNENVFDETGMPKERFSAKCLPNSPCSLEIQATKLEDSAVYFCASSRSEKLFFGSGTQLSVL.